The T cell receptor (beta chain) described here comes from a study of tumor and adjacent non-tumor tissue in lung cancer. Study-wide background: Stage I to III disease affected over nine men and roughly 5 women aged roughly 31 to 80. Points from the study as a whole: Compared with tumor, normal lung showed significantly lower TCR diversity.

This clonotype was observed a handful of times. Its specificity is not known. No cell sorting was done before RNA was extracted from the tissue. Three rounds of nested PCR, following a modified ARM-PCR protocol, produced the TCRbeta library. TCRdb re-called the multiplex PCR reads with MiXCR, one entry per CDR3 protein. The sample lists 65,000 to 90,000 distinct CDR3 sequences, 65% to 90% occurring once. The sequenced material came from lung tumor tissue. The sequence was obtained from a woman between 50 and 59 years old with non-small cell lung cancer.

CDR3 loop: CASRFADYPSYEQYF. The CDR3 DNA is TGTGCCAGCAGGTTCGCGGACTATCCATCCTACGAGCAGTACTTC. V gene TRBV7-2 combines with J gene TRBJ2-7; D might be TRBD2 (6 bases). Per germline, CDR1 SGHTA and CDR2 FQGNSA. V lost 6 bases and J lost 1, with 16 bases in between. The CDR3 has 15 amino acids. The full variable domain, its missing parts supplied by reference TRBV7-2 and TRBJ2-7, is GAGVSQSPSNKVTEKGKDVELRCDPISGHTALYWYRQSLGQGLEFLIYFQGNSAPDKSGLPSDRFSAERTGGSVSTLTIQRTQQEDSAVYLCASRFADYPSYEQYFGPGTRLTVT.